Below, 24 T cell receptor beta chains from the same sample are listed, as sequenced in a study of blood T cell repertoires in COVID-19. Profiled with immunoSEQ multiplex PCR; TCRdb holds only in-frame clones, not every one. Of 250,000 to 350,000 clones in the sample, roughly 84% were seen once. The sequencing input was peripheral blood. These receptors all stem from a human donor with COVID-19, enrolled during active disease. The donor label of this sample is uncertain.

This clone was recorded a few times. The CDR3 reads CASSQDNRDGELFF. CDR3 in DNA: TGCGCCAGCAGCCAAGATAATCGCGACGGGGAGCTGTTTTTT. V usage is TRBV4-3 and J usage is TRBJ2-2; D unresolved. The ends were cut back, 0 bases at V and 7 bases at J, with 9 bases in the middle. CDR1 LGHNA and CDR2 YSLEER come from the germline V gene. CDR3 length: 14 residues.

CDR3 region: CAWTGGAGYTF. DNA for the CDR3: TGTGCCTGGACGGGTGGGGCTGGCTACACCTTC. The gene calls are TRBV30 and TRBJ1-2, with D possibly matching TRBD1 (5 bases). The CDR3 has 11 residues. Germline V gene sequence: CDR1 GTSNPN, CDR2 SVGIG (reference sequence). V was trimmed by 4 bases and J by 7 bases, leaving 10 bases between them.

This chain connects TRBV28 to TRBJ2-1, with 10 positions matching TRBD2. Germline trimming cut 7 bases from V and 6 bases from J; bases unmatched to any gene: 3. Germline-derived CDR1 and CDR2 are MDHEN and SYDVKM. This CDR3 is 13 amino acids long. The CDR3 is CASILAGVNEQFF. The CDR3 nucleotides are TGTGCCAGCATCCTAGCGGGAGTCAATGAGCAGTTCTTC.

The J gene is TRBJ2-7, the V gene TRBV7-2; TRBD1 aligns across 9 bases. V dropped 6 bases and J dropped 9; count of bases not matched to a gene: 9. Germline V gene lookup returns CDR1 SGHTA and CDR2 FQGNSA. CDR3 length equals 13 residues. CDR3 nucleotide sequence: TGTGCCAGCAGGGCCGGGACAGGGAACCGGCAGTACTTC. Translated, it gives CASRAGTGNRQYF.

V gene TRBV29-1 combines with J gene TRBJ1-1, with 7 bases identical to TRBD1. V lost 6 bases to trimming and J lost 1 base; unmatched junction nucleotides: 5. The CDR3 consists of 13 residues. Per germline, CDR1 SQVTM and CDR2 ANQGSEA. CDR3 sequence reads: CSVRGAGNTEAFF. The CDR3 coding sequence is TGCAGCGTCAGGGGGGCAGGGAACACTGAAGCTTTCTTT.

CDR3 sequence (DNA): TGTGCCAGCTCACCACCAAAGGGGAGGGGAGGAACAGATACGCAGTATTTT. It is translated as CASSPPKGRGGTDTQYF. The V call is TRBV18, the J call TRBJ2-3; 7 positions agree with TRBD2. J gave up 3 bases and V 0 bases, and 9 bases lay outside the gene matches. The CDR3 length is 17 residues. The germline CDR1 and CDR2 sequences are KGHSH and LQKENI.

This rearrangement joins TRBV6-5 to TRBJ2-7, with 13 nucleotides matching TRBD2. CDR3 size: 15 residues. CDR1 and CDR2 (germline): MNHEY, SVGAGI. Trimming removed 6 bases from V and 1 base from J; junction bases left unmatched: 3. Here the CDR3 reads CASRGTSGKSYEQYF. The CDR3 nucleotides are TGTGCCAGCAGAGGGACTAGCGGGAAATCCTACGAGCAGTACTTC.

The chain links TRBV5-1 to TRBJ2-1, with D possibly matching TRBD2 (6 bases). Germline CDR1 SGHRS, CDR2 YFSETQ. The CDR3 loop spans 14 amino acids. The V gene lost 0 bases and the J gene lost 9 bases, with 13 bases spanning the gap. The CDR3 DNA follows: TGCGCCAGCAGCTTGGATTTGGTGGGAGGTGAGCAGTTCTTC. It translates to CASSLDLVGGEQFF.

This clone showed up just a few times. The rearrangement uses TRBV7-8 and TRBJ2-6; no reliable D call. Deletions cut 1 base from V and 5 bases from J, with 6 bases between. The CDR3 is made up of 14 amino acids. CDR1 SGHVS and CDR2 FQNEAQ come from the germline V gene. The CDR3 loop is CASSLDGRANVLTF. CDR3 bases: TGTGCCAGCAGCTTAGATGGGCGGGCCAACGTCCTGACTTTC.

This chain links TRBV19 with TRBJ2-1, with D possibly matching TRBD1 (6 bases). V was clipped by 5 bases and J by 0 bases, with 20 bases between them. The germline V gene has CDR1 LNHDA and CDR2 SQIVND (reference sequence). The CDR3 consists of 18 residues. In DNA form, the CDR3 reads TGTGCCAGTAGTCTCCCCGGGACATTTCCGAGCTCCTACAATGAGCAGTTCTTC. Translation gives CASSLPGTFPSSYNEQFF.

A word on this clone: The same CDR3 also results from other DNA sequences found in this sample. The chain has TRBV28 and TRBJ1-5; 7 nucleotides match TRBD1. Trimming took 2 bases from V and 4 from J; bases not matched to a gene: 5. The CDR3 is 15 amino acids. Per germline, CDR1 MDHEN and CDR2 SYDVKM. This CDR3 is CASSLGVRGNQPQHF. In DNA form, the CDR3 reads TGTGCCAGCAGTTTAGGTGTCAGGGGGAATCAGCCCCAGCATTTT.

This clone was counted only a few times. This rearrangement joins TRBV29-1 to TRBJ2-2; possibly TRBD1 for D (5 bases). Trimming took off 0 bases at V and 8 bases at J, with 13 bases between the two ends. CDR1 and CDR2 (germline): SQVTM, ANQGSEA. The CDR3 has 14 amino acids. For the CDR3, the DNA is TGCAGCGTTGAAGATGGGCAGGGTACGGGGGAGCTGTTTTTT. Protein sequence: CSVEDGQGTGELFF.

The CDR3 DNA reads TGTGCCAGCAGAATCTCTGGGGCGGGGGGTGGCTACACCTTC. It codes for CASRISGAGGGYTF. This chain links TRBV6-5 with TRBJ1-2, with D perhaps matching TRBD1 (5 bases). Germline loops: CDR1 MNHEY, CDR2 SVGAGI. The ends were cut back, 6 bases at V and 7 bases at J, with 18 bases in the middle. The CDR3 is 14 amino acids.

CDR3 coding DNA: TGTGCCAGCAGCTGGATACAGCTTCCTAACTATGGCTACACCTTC. Amino acid sequence: CASSWIQLPNYGYTF. The genes are TRBV5-8 and TRBJ1-2; D gene ambiguous. Germline loops: CDR1 SGHTS, CDR2 YDEGEE. Trimming took off 3 bases at V and 0 bases at J, with 12 bases between the two ends. CDR3 length: 15 amino acids.

In this sample, this clone turned up once. The chain joins TRBV5-6 to TRBJ1-1, with a tentative D call TRBD1 (5 bases). Germline lookup yields CDR1 SGHDT and CDR2 YYEEEE. Trimming pared 1 base from V and 0 bases from J, leaving 13 bases between. CDR3 length: 16 amino acids. The DNA of the CDR3 is TGTGCCAGCAGCTTGTCTGCAGGGCGGCTGAACACTGAAGCTTTCTTT. Translating it yields CASSLSAGRLNTEAFF.

CDR3: CSVVGTFADTQYF. CDR3 coding DNA: TGCAGCGTTGTAGGGACTTTTGCAGATACGCAGTATTTT. The rearrangement uses TRBV29-1 and TRBJ2-3, with D possibly TRBD2 on 6 matching bases. The germline V gene encodes CDR1 SQVTM and CDR2 ANQGSEA. Between the trimmed V and J ends, which lost 4 bases and 4 bases, there was a span of 12 bases. There are 13 residues in the CDR3.

The rearrangement links TRBV6-6 to TRBJ2-2; maybe TRBD1 (6 bases). The germline V and J ends were trimmed by 6 bases and 0 bases, with 8 bases remaining between them. Germline CDR1 MNHNY, CDR2 SVGAGI (reference sequence). This CDR3 is built from 14 residues. As DNA, the CDR3 is TGTGCCAGCAGACAGGGAGCGAACACCGGGGAGCTGTTTTTT. Encoded protein: CASRQGANTGELFF.

The V call is TRBV19, the J call TRBJ2-7, with a possible D match to TRBD1 (5 bases). Germline-derived CDR1 and CDR2 are LNHDA and SQIVND (reference sequence). This CDR3 is built from 16 residues. V lost 1 base and J 5 bases, leaving 18 bases between the germline ends. CDR3 sequence reads: CASSIASQGLADEQYF. The CDR3 coding sequence is TGTGCCAGTAGTATAGCCTCGCAGGGATTGGCCGACGAGCAGTACTTC.

J is TRBJ1-1 and V is TRBV28, with no clear D. The CDR3 covers 14 residues. Germline V lookup: CDR1 MDHEN, CDR2 SYDVKM. V lost 6 bases and J 0 bases, leaving 11 bases between the germline ends. The CDR3 bases are TGTGCCAGCAGCTCCAAGCCCTTGAACACTGAAGCTTTCTTT. Its translation: CASSSKPLNTEAFF.

This chain links TRBV19 with TRBJ1-2; 9 bases align to TRBD1. J was trimmed by 5 bases and V by 7 bases; bases with no gene match: 5. The CDR3 runs to 13 residues. Germline CDR1 reads LNHDA; CDR2 reads SQIVND (reference sequence). This CDR3 is CASMRTGVYGYTF. CDR3 in DNA: TGTGCCAGTATGCGGACAGGGGTATATGGCTACACCTTC.

CDR3 sequence: CASSLRDSSYEQYF. The DNA of the CDR3 is TGTGCCAGCAGCTTGAGGGACAGCTCCTACGAGCAGTACTTC. V usage is TRBV5-4 and J usage is TRBJ2-7; TRBD1 matches 7 bases. Germline V lookup: CDR1 SGHNT, CDR2 YYREEE (reference sequence). The CDR3 runs to 14 residues. Trimming removed 1 base from V and 0 bases from J; junction bases left unmatched: 1. The variable domain in full, with the rest retrieved from reference TRBV5-4 and TRBJ2-7, is ETGVTQSPTHLIKTRGQQVTLRCSSQSGHNTVSWYQQALGQGPQFIFQYYREEENGRGNFPPRFSGLQFPNYSSELNVNALELDDSALYLCASSLRDSSYEQYFGPGTRLTVT.

This clone was picked up one time. The CDR3 sequence is CASSFLAKNIQYF. DNA of the CDR3: TGTGCCAGCAGCTTCTTAGCCAAAAACATTCAGTACTTC. The chain links TRBV11-1 to TRBJ2-4; unclear D gene. V shed 3 bases and J shed 0 bases, with 3 bases lying between them. The germline V gene encodes CDR1 SGHAT and CDR2 FQDESV (reference sequence). This CDR3 comprises 13 residues.

This chain links TRBV6-2 or TRBV6-3 with TRBJ2-7, with 9 bases fitting TRBD2. This CDR3 has 15 residues. Germline lookup yields CDR1 MNHEY and CDR2 SVGEGT. The V gene end was trimmed by 0 bases and the J gene end by 0 bases; junction bases not matched to a gene: 0. CDR3 loop: CASSYSGLASYEQYF. The CDR3, as DNA: TGTGCCAGCAGTTACTCGGGACTAGCCTCCTACGAGCAGTACTTC.

The rearrangement joins TRBV7-2 to TRBJ2-2, with a weak D call TRBD1 (6 bases). Germline CDR1 is SGHTA and CDR2 is FQGNSA. V was trimmed by 5 bases and J by 5 bases, leaving 9 bases between them. The CDR3 covers 13 residues. CDR3 amino acids: CASSGTGTGELFF. The CDR3 DNA reads as TGTGCCAGCAGCGGAACAGGGACCGGGGAGCTGTTTTTT.